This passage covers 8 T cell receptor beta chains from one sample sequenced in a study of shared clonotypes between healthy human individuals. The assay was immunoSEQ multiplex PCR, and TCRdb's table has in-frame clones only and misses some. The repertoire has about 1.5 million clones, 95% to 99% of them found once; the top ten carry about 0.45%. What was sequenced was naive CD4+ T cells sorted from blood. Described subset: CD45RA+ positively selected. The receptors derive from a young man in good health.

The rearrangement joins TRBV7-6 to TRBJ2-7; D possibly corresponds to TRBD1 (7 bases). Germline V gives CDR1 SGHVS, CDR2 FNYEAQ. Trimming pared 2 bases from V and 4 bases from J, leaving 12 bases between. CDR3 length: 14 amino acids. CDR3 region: CASSLRQGGYEQYF. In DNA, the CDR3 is TGTGCCAGCAGCTTAAGACAGGGAGGATACGAGCAGTACTTC.

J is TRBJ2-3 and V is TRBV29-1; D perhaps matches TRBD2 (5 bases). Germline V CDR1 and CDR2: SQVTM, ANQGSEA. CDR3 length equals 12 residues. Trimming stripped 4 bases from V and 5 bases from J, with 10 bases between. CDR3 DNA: TGCAGCGTTGGCACTAGTGGAGATACGCAGTATTTT. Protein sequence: CSVGTSGDTQYF.

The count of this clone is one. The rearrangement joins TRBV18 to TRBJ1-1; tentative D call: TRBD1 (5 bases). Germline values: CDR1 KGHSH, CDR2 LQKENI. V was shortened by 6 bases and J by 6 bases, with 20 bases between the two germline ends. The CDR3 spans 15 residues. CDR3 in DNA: TGTGCCAGCTCTGGATCCGGGACTGGAGGGGCTGAAGCTTTCTTT. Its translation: CASSGSGTGGAEAFF.

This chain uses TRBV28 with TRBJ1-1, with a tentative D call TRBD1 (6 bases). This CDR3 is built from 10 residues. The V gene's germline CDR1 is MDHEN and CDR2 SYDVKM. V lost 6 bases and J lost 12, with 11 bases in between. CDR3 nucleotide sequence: TGTGCCAGCAGAGACAGGTTAACTTTCTTT. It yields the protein CASRDRLTFF.

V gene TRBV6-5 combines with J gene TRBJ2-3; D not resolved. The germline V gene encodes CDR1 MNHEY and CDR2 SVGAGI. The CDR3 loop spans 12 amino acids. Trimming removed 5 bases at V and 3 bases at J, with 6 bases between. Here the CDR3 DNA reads TGTGCCAGCAGTCCCGGGACAGATACGCAGTATTTT. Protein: CASSPGTDTQYF.

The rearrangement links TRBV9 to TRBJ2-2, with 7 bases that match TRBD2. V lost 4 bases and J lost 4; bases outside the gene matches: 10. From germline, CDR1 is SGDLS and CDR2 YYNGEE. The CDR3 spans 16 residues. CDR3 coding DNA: TGTGCCAGCAGCAGCGGGACCTCTAGGGTCACCGGGGAGCTGTTTTTT. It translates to CASSSGTSRVTGELFF. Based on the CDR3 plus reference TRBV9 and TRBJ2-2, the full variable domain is DSGVTQTPKHLITATGQRVTLRCSPRSGDLSVYWYQQSLDQGLQFLIQYYNGEERAKGNILERFSAQQFPDLHSELNLSSLELGDSALYFCASSSGTSRVTGELFFGEGSRLTVL.

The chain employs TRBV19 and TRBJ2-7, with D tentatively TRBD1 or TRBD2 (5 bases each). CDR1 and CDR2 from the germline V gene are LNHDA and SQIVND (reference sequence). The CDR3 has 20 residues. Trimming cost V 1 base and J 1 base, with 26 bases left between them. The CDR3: CASSIAVALTRGASSYEQYF. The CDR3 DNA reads TGTGCCAGTAGTATAGCCGTCGCCCTTACAAGAGGGGCGAGTTCCTACGAGCAGTACTTC.

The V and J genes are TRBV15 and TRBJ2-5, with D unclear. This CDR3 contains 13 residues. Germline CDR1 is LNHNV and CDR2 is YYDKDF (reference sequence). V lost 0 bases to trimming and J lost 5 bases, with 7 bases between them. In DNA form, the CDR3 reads TGTGCCACCAGCAGAGATACAACGGAGACCCAGTACTTC. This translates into CATSRDTTETQYF.